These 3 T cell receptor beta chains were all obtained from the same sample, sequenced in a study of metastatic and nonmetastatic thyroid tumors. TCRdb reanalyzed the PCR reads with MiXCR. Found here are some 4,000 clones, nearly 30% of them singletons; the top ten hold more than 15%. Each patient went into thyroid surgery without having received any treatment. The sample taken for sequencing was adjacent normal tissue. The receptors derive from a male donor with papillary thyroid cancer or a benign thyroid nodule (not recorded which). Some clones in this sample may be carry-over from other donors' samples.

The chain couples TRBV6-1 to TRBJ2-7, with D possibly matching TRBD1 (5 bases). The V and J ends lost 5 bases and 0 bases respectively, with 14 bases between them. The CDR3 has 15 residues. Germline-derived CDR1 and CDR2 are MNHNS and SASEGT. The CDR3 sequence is CASSPDRFPSYEQYF. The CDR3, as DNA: TGTGCCAGCAGTCCCGACAGATTTCCCTCCTACGAGCAGTACTTC.

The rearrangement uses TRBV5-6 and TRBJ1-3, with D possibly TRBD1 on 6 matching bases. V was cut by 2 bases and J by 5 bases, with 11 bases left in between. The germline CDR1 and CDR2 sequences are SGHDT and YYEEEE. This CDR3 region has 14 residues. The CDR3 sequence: CASSLRGFRNTIYF. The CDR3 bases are TGTGCCAGCAGCTTAAGGGGGTTTAGAAACACCATATATTTT.

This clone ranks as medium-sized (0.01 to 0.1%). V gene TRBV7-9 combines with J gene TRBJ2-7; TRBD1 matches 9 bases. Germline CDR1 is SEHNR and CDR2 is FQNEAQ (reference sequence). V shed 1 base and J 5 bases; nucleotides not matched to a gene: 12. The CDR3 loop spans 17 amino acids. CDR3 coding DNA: TGTGCCAGCAGCTTAGGGGCCTCCGGGACAGGGTTGGACGAGCAGTACTTC. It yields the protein CASSLGASGTGLDEQYF.